The rows below give T cell receptor beta chains drawn from one sample of a study of blood T cell repertoires in COVID-19. Profiling relied on immunoSEQ multiplex PCR, and the TCRdb table lists in-frame clones only, not all of them. There are about 240,000 clones in the sample; 82% occur only once, and less than 4% lies in the top ten. The sequenced sample was peripheral blood. These receptors all come from a woman between 18 and 29 years old with acute or convalescent COVID-19. CDR3s include the opening cysteine and the closing phenylalanine or tryptophan. The D gene is left open where the match is weak. A row's size may be missing; if present it is once, few, many or a size class.

D gene	clone size	V gene	J gene	CDR3 DNA	CDR3 protein
.	.	TRBV14	TRBJ1-3	TGTGCCAGCAGCCCTCCAGGGAACTCTGGAAACACCATATATTTT	CASSPPGNSGNTIYF
.	.	TRBV18	TRBJ2-2	TGTGCCAGCTCACCAAGGCTAAAGGACACCCTTTCCCGGGAGCTGTTTTTT	CASSPRLKDTLSRELFF
.	.	TRBV27	TRBJ1-4	TGTGCCAGCAGTTCATCCTTCGGGGTTGCTAATGAAAAACTGTTTTTT	CASSSSFGVANEKLFF
TRBD1	.	TRBV5-4	TRBJ1-1	TGTGCCAGCAGTTGGGACAGCATGAACACTGAAGCTTTCTTT	CASSWDSMNTEAFF
.	.	TRBV14	TRBJ2-7	TGTGCCAGCAGCCATTTGGGTGACAGGCGCCCCTACGAGCAGTACTTC	CASSHLGDRRPYEQYF
.	.	TRBV5-1	TRBJ1-1	TGCGCCAGCAGCGTCAGGGAGAACACTGAAGCTTTCTTT	CASSVRENTEAFF
.	.	TRBV5-4	TRBJ2-3	TGTGCCAGCAGTCTCATGACAGGAACTAGCACAGATACGCAGTATTTT	CASSLMTGTSTDTQYF
TRBD2	once	TRBV28	TRBJ2-7	TGTGCCAGCAGTAATCAGATAGCGGGACTGTACTTC	CASSNQIAGLYF
.	.	TRBV7-9	TRBJ1-3	TGTGCCAGCAGCCCTCGGGGGAACTCTGGAAACACCATATATTTT	CASSPRGNSGNTIYF
.	.	TRBV24-1	TRBJ2-1	TGTGCCACCAGTGAACCCGCTGGTAGCGGATACAATGAGCAGTTCTTC	CATSEPAGSGYNEQFF
TRBD2	.	TRBV5-1	TRBJ2-7	TGCGCCAGCAGTTCCGCTGAGCGGGAGGTTCCCTACGAGCAGTACTTC	CASSSAEREVPYEQYF
.	.	TRBV4-3	TRBJ1-4	TGCGCCAGCAGCCAACAATGGGGCAGCAGGGCTAATGAAAAACTGTTTTTT	CASSQQWGSRANEKLFF
TRBD1	.	TRBV18	TRBJ1-1	TGTGCCAGCTCACCCACGGACAGGTTAACCACTGAAGCTTTCTTT	CASSPTDRLTTEAFF
.	.	TRBV12-3/TRBV12-4	TRBJ1-2	TGTGCCAGCAGGGACCCGGGGTCCTATGGCTACACCTTC	CASRDPGSYGYTF
.	.	TRBV5-6	TRBJ2-1	TGTGCCAGCAGCTTGGGTGCAGTTTTGAAGTTCTTC	CASSLGAVLKFF
.	.	TRBV30	TRBJ1-1	TGTGCCTGGAGTCCCTCATCCGGGATTAACACTGAAGCTTTCTTT	CAWSPSSGINTEAFF
.	.	TRBV5-5	TRBJ2-1	TGTGCCAGCAGCTTGGCTCTAACTAGCTTGGAGCAGTTCTTC	CASSLALTSLEQFF
TRBD1	once	TRBV19	TRBJ2-7	TGTGCCAGTAGTATAAACCTGGGACAGGGTATAGAGCAGTACTTC	CASSINLGQGIEQYF
TRBD1	.	TRBV29-1	TRBJ1-1	TGCAGCGTAAGCCTAGGGGGCGAATCCACTGAAGCTTTCTTT	CSVSLGGESTEAFF
.	.	TRBV7-9	TRBJ2-1	TGTGCCAGCAGCTTAATAGGGGTCGACAATGAGCAGTTCTTC	CASSLIGVDNEQFF
TRBD1	once	TRBV6-1	TRBJ2-7	TGTGCCAGCAGTGATTCTAGGGGGCAAGGCGAGCAGTACTTC	CASSDSRGQGEQYF
.	.	TRBV4-3	TRBJ1-3	TGCGCCAGCAGCCAACACAGCAGCTCTGGAAACACCATATATTTT	CASSQHSSSGNTIYF
.	.	TRBV13	TRBJ1-3	TGTGCCAGCAGCTTAGGGTACGGCTCTGGAAACACCATATATTTT	CASSLGYGSGNTIYF
TRBD2	.	TRBV4-1	TRBJ2-7	TGCGCCAGCAGCCAGCTCCAAGGGACTAGCCGAAACTACGAGCAGTACTTC	CASSQLQGTSRNYEQYF
.	.	TRBV7-2	TRBJ2-7	TGTGCCAGCAGCTTACCCTCGGGGGAGCCCCCCTACGAGCAGTACTTC	CASSLPSGEPPYEQYF
.	.	TRBV12-5	TRBJ1-1	TGTGCTAGTGCCGGCCCCGGGAGGTACACTGAAGCTTTCTTT	CASAGPGRYTEAFF
.	.	TRBV5-8	TRBJ2-3	TGTGCCAGCAGCTTTCAAAGCACAGATACGCAGTATTTT	CASSFQSTDTQYF
TRBD2	.	TRBV6-6	TRBJ2-1	TGTGCCAGCAGTTACTTATCTAGCGGGAGGGGTCAGTTCTTC	CASSYLSSGRGQFF
.	few	TRBV28	TRBJ1-5	TGTGCCAGCAGACAGACGGGGAATCAGCCCCAGCATTTT	CASRQTGNQPQHF
.	.	TRBV5-1	TRBJ1-1	TGCGCCAGCAGCCGGGAGAGGGACACTGAAGCTTTCTTT	CASSRERDTEAFF
.	.	TRBV7-2	TRBJ2-3	TGTGCCAGCAGCTTTGGCCGCACAGATACGCAGTATTTT	CASSFGRTDTQYF
.	.	TRBV3-1/TRBV3-2	TRBJ2-7	TGTGCCAGCAGCCGGGCGCTCGCGCGGGCGAGCGAGCAGTACTTC	CASSRALARASEQYF
.	.	TRBV19	TRBJ2-1	TGTGCCGGGGAGTGGGGTAATGAGCAGTTCTTC	CAGEWGNEQFF
TRBD1	.	TRBV5-5	TRBJ1-5	TGTGCCAGCAGCCCAGGACAGGGAGGGAGCAATCAGCCCCAGCATTTT	CASSPGQGGSNQPQHF
.	.	TRBV3-1/TRBV3-2	TRBJ2-2	TGTGCCAGCAGCCTCGGTCTAGTCACCGGGGAGCTGTTTTTT	CASSLGLVTGELFF
.	.	TRBV11-2	TRBJ1-5	TGTGCCAGCAGCTTAGGGACAGTAAGCAATCAGCCCCAGCATTTT	CASSLGTVSNQPQHF
.	few	TRBV7-2	TRBJ2-4	TGTGCCAGCAGACCCCGGGGAGCCAAAAACATTCAGTACTTC	CASRPRGAKNIQYF
TRBD1	few	TRBV19	TRBJ2-7	TGTGCCAGTAGTACGCGGAGGGACAGGGGCTACGAGCAGTACTTC	CASSTRRDRGYEQYF
TRBD2	.	TRBV7-2	TRBJ2-1	TGTGCCAGCAGCTTTGTGGGGACTAGGGGCTACAATGAGCAGTTCTTC	CASSFVGTRGYNEQFF
.	.	TRBV7-6	TRBJ2-7	TGTGCCAGCAGCTTAGGTCAGATTTGGGGCCAACGAGGCTACGAGCAGTACTTC	CASSLGQIWGQRGYEQYF
TRBD2	once	TRBV11-2	TRBJ2-5	TGTGCCAGCAGTCTAGCGGGAGGGAAAGAGACCCAGTACTTC	CASSLAGGKETQYF
.	.	TRBV6-5	TRBJ2-3	TGTGCCAGCAGTTGGGTCAGGGCAGATACGCAGTATTTT	CASSWVRADTQYF
TRBD1	.	TRBV7-8	TRBJ1-4	TGTGCCAGCAGCTTAGGGACAGGGAGAGAAAAACTGTTTTTT	CASSLGTGREKLFF
.	.	TRBV5-1	TRBJ1-1	TGCGCCAGCAGCTTTGATCCGTACATGGGGGCGAACGCTGAAGCTTTCTTT	CASSFDPYMGANAEAFF
.	.	TRBV18	TRBJ1-3	TGTGCCAGCTCACCACTTTTACAGACTGGAAACACCATATATTTT	CASSPLLQTGNTIYF
.	.	TRBV19	TRBJ2-6	TGTGCCAGTAGTCCTGGCAGGCTGAATTCCTTCTCTGGGGCCAACGTCCTGACTTTC	CASSPGRLNSFSGANVLTF
.	.	TRBV9	TRBJ2-4	TGTGCCAGCAGCGTAGGTATTGGCTCAGGCAAAAACATTCAGTACTTC	CASSVGIGSGKNIQYF
TRBD1	.	TRBV29-1	TRBJ1-1	TGCAGCGGAGGACAGGGGAACACTGAAGCTTTCTTT	CSGGQGNTEAFF
TRBD2	.	TRBV5-4	TRBJ2-4	TGTGCCAGCAGCCCCCGCGCAGGCCCAGCGGGAGGGATCAAAAACATTCAGTACTTC	CASSPRAGPAGGIKNIQYF
TRBD1	.	TRBV18	TRBJ1-4	TGTGCCAGCTCACGGATTCAGGGGGGCGGTGAAAAACTGTTTTTT	CASSRIQGGGEKLFF
TRBD1	.	TRBV11-1	TRBJ1-4	TGTGCCAGCAGCTTACCGGGACAGGGCCCGGAAAAACTGTTTTTT	CASSLPGQGPEKLFF
TRBD2	.	TRBV7-2	TRBJ2-3	TGTGCCAGCCGGGAGGGGCGTACGCAGTATTTT	CASREGRTQYF
TRBD1	.	TRBV10-1	TRBJ2-2	TGCGCCAGCAGCCCAACCGGGACAGGGACCGGGGAGCTGTTTTTT	CASSPTGTGTGELFF